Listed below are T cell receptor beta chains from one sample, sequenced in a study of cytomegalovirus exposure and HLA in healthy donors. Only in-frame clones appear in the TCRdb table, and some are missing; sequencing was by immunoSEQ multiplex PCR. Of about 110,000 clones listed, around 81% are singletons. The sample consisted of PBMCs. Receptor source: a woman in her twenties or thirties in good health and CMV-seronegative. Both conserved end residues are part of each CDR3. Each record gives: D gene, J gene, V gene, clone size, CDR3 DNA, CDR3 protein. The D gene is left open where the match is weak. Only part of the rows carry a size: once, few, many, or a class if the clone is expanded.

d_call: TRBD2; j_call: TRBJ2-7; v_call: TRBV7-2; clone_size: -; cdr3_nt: TGTGCCAGCAGCTTGGTAACTAGCGGGAGTCGTAGTGCCTACGAGCAGTACTTC; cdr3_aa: CASSLVTSGSRSAYEQYF
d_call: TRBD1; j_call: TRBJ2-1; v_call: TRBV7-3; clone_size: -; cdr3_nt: TGTGCCAGCAGCAAAACAGGGGGCGCGACCTACAATGAGCAGTTCTTC; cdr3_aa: CASSKTGGATYNEQFF
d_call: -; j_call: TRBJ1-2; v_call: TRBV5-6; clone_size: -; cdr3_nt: TGTGCCAGCAGCTACGACGCGGGAGGCTACACCTTC; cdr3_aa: CASSYDAGGYTF
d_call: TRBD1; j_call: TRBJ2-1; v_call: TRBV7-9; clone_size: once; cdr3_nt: TGTGCCAGCAGCTTGGACGGACAGGTCTACAATGAGCAGTTCTTC; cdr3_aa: CASSLDGQVYNEQFF
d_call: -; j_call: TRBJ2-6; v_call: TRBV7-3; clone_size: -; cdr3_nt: TGTGCCAGCAGCTCAGGGTCCGGGGCCAACGTCCTGACTTTC; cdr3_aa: CASSSGSGANVLTF
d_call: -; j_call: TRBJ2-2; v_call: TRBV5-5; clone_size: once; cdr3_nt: TGTGCCAGCCTCCTGGAGGGACCTGTTCCCGGGGAGCTGTTTTTT; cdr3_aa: CASLLEGPVPGELFF
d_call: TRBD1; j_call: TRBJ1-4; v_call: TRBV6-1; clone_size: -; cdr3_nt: TGTGCCAGCACTCCGGCAGGGGGAGAAAAACTGTTTTTT; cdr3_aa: CASTPAGGEKLFF
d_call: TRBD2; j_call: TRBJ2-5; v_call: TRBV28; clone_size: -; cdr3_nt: TGTGCCAGCAGTTTAAGAACGACTAGCGGACGTGAGACCCAGTACTTC; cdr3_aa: CASSLRTTSGRETQYF
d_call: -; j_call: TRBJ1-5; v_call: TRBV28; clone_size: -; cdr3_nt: TGTGCCAGCAGTGGGGGGGCAAATAGCAATCAGCCCCAGCATTTT; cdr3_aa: CASSGGANSNQPQHF
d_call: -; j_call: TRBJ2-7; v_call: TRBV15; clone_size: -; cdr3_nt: TGTGCCACCAGCAGAGATGTGGACCGGGACTACGAGCAGTACTTC; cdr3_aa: CATSRDVDRDYEQYF
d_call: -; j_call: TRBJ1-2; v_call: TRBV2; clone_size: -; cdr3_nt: TGTGCCAGCAGTGAAGAAAGGACAGTCCATAACTATGGCTACACCTTC; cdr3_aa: CASSEERTVHNYGYTF
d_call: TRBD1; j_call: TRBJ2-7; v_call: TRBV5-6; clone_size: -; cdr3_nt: TGTGCCAGCAGCTTACTTAGACAGGGAAGTTCCAACGAGCAGTATTTC; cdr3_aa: CASSLLRQGSSNEQYF
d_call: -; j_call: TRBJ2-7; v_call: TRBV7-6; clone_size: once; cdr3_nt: TGTGCCAGCAGCTACCCCCCGACGGGAGAGCAGTACTTC; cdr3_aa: CASSYPPTGEQYF
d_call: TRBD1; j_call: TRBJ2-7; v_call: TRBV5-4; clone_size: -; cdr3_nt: TGTGCCAGCAGCTGGGGGACAGCCTACGAGCAGTACTTC; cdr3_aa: CASSWGTAYEQYF
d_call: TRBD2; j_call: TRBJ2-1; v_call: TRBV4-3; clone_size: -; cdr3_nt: TGCGCCAGCAGCCCCATAGCGGGTTACTACAATGAGCAGTTCTTC; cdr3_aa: CASSPIAGYYNEQFF
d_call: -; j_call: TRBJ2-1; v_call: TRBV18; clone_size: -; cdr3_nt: TGTGCCAGCTCACCCAGAGTAACGGACAGCTACTCCAATGAGCAGTTCTTC; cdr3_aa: CASSPRVTDSYSNEQFF
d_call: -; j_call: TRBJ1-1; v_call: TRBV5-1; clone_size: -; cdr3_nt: TGCGCCAGCAGCTTGCAGGGGTCCCCCGAAGCTTTCTTT; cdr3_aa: CASSLQGSPEAFF
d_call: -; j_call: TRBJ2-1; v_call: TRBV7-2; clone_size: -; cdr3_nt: TGTGCCAGCAGCTTAGGGCTTTTCAATGAGCAGTTCTTC; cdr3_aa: CASSLGLFNEQFF
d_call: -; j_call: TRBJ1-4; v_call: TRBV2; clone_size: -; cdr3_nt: TGTGCCAGCAAAAGGGATACGGGAGAAAAACTGTTTTTT; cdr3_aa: CASKRDTGEKLFF
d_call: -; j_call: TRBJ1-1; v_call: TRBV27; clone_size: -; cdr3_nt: TGTGCCAGCAGTCTATCCGGAACAGTGAACACTGAAGCTTTCTTT; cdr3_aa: CASSLSGTVNTEAFF
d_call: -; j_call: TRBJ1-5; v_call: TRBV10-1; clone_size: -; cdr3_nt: TGCGCCAGCAGTGACGCAGTCCATAGCAATCAGCCCCAGCATTTT; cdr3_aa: CASSDAVHSNQPQHF
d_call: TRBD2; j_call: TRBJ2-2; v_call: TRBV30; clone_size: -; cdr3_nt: TGTGCCTGGAAGTCCCGGACTAGCGGGAGCTTACCCGGGGAGCTGTTTTTT; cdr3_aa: CAWKSRTSGSLPGELFF
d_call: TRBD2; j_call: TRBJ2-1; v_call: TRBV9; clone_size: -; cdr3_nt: TGTGCCAGCAGCCCTCTAGCGGGAGGCTACAATGAGCAGTTCTTC; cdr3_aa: CASSPLAGGYNEQFF
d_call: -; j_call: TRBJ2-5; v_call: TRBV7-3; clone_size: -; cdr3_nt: TGTGCCAGCAGCTTAATTGGACACTTAGAGACCCAGTACTTC; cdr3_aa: CASSLIGHLETQYF
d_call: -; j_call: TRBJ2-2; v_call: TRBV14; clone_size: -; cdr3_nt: TGTGCCAGCAGCCATGGAGGTGGTCCCGGGGAGCTGTTTTTT; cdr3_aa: CASSHGGGPGELFF
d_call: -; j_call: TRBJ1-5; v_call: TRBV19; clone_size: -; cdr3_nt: TGTGCCAGTAGTGTAGACAGAAATCAGCCCCAGCATTTT; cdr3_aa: CASSVDRNQPQHF
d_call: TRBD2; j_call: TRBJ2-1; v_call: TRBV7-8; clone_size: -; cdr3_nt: TGTGCCAGCAGCTTAGCGAGATTACTAGCGGGAGATAATGAGCAGTTCTTC; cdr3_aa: CASSLARLLAGDNEQFF
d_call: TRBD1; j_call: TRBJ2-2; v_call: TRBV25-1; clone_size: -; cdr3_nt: TGTGCCAGCAGTGAATACCCACGGACAGGGGGCAACACCGGGGAGCTGTTTTTT; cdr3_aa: CASSEYPRTGGNTGELFF
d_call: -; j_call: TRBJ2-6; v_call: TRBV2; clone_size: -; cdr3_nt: TGTGCCAGCAGTTCCCCAGGTGGTGGGGCCAACGTCCTGACTTTC; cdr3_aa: CASSSPGGGANVLTF
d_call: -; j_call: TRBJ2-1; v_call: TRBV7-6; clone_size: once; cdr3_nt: TGTGCCAGCAGCTTATATGTTCGTCAGGGGTGGGATGAGCAGTTCTTC; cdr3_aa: CASSLYVRQGWDEQFF
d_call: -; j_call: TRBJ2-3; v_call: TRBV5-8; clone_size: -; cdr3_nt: TGTGCCAGCAGCTCCCCCAGGCGGGATTTCACAGATACGCAGTATTTT; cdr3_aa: CASSSPRRDFTDTQYF
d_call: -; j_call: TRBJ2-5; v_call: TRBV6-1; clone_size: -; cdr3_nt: TGTGCCAGCAGGAGGGAGCTACAAGAGACCCAGTACTTC; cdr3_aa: CASRRELQETQYF
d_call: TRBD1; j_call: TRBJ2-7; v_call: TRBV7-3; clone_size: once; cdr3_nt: TGTGCCAGCAGCTTAATTGGCCCGACAGGGAAGATCTACGAGCAGTACTTC; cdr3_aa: CASSLIGPTGKIYEQYF
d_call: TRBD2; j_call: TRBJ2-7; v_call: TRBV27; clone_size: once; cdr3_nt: TGTGCCAGCAGTCTAGCGGGAGGCCCCGTCTCCTACGAGCAGTACTTC; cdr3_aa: CASSLAGGPVSYEQYF
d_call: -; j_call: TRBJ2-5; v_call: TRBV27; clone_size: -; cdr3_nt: TGTGCCAGCAGTTTTCGGGGGTTTGCGACCCAGTACTTC; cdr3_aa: CASSFRGFATQYF
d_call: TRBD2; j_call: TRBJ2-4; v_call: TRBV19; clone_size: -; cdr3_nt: TGTGCCAGTAGTATGAGGGAACTAGCGCTAAACATTCAGTACTTC; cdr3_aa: CASSMRELALNIQYF
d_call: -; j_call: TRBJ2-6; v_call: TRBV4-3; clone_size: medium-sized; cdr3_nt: TGCGCCAGCAGCCAAGATCGGAGCTCTGGGGCCAACGTCCTGACTTTC; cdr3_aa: CASSQDRSSGANVLTF
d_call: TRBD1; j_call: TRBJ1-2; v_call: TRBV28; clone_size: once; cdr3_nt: TGTGCCAGCACTATGACAGGGATCCATGGCTACACCTTC; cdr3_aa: CASTMTGIHGYTF
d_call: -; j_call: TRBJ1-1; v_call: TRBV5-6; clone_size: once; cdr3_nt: TGTGCCAGCAGCTTGGTAGGTGGAGCTGAAGCTTTCTTT; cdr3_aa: CASSLVGGAEAFF